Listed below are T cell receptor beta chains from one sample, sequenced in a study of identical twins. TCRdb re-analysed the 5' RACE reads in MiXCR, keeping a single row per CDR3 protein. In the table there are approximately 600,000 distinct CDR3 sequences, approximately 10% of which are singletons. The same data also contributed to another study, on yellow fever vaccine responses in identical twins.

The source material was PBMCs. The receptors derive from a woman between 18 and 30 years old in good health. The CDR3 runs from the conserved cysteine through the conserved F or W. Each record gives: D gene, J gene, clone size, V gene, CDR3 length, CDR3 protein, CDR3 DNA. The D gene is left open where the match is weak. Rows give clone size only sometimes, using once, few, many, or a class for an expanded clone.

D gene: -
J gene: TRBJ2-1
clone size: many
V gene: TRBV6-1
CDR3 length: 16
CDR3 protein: CASSTRVNVRYNEQFF
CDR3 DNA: TGTGCCAGCAGCACCAGAGTTAATGTAAGGTACAATGAGCAGTTCTTC

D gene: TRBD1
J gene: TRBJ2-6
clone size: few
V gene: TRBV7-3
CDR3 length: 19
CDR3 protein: CASSPSGTGGRPGANVLTF
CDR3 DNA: TGTGCCAGCAGCCCGTCAGGGACAGGGGGTCGCCCTGGGGCCAACGTCCTGACTTTC

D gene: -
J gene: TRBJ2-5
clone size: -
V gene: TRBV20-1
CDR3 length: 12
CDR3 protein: CSGGRIQETQYF
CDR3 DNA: TGCAGCGGGGGACGAATACAAGAGACCCAGTACTTC

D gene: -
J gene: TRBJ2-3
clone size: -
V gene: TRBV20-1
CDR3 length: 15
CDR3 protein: CSASWSAGAEDTQYF
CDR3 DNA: TGCAGTGCTAGTTGGTCTGCGGGGGCAGAAGATACGCAGTATTTT

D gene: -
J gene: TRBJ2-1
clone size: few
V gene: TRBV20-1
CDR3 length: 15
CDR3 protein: CSARRVRGAYNEQFF
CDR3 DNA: TGCAGTGCTAGAAGAGTCCGGGGGGCATACAATGAGCAGTTCTTC

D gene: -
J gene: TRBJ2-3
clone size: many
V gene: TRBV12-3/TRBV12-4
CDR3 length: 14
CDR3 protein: CASSYGLNTDTQYF
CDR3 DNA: TGTGCCAGCAGTTACGGCCTGAACACAGATACGCAGTATTTT

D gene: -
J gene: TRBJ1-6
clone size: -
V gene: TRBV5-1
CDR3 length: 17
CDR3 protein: CASSPSVGVSYNSPLHF
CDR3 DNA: TGCGCCAGCAGCCCATCCGTTGGGGTCTCCTATAATTCACCCCTCCACTTT

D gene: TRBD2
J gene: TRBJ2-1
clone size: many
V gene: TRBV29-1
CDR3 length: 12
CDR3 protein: CSVRLASGEQFF
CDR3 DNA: TGCAGCGTGAGACTAGCGTCGGGAGAGCAGTTCTTC

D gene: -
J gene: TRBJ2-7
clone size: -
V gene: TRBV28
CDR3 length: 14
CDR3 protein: CASQGRDNPYEQYF
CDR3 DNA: TGTGCCAGCCAAGGGAGGGACAATCCCTACGAGCAGTACTTC

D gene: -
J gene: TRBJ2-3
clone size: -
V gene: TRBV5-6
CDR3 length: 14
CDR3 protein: CASSFPESTDTQYF
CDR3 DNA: TGTGCCAGCAGCTTCCCAGAGAGCACAGATACGCAGTATTTT

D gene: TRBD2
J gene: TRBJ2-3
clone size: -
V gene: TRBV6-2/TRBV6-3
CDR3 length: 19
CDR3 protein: CASSYAGLAGEWGTDTQYF
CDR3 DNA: TGTGCCAGCAGTTATGCGGGACTAGCGGGAGAGTGGGGCACAGATACGCAGTATTTT

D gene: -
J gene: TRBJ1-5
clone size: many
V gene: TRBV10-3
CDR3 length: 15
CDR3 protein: CAISESILSGQPQHF
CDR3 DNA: TGTGCCATCAGTGAGTCGATCCTCTCTGGTCAGCCCCAGCATTTT

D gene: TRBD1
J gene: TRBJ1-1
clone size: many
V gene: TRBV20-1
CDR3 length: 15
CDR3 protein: CSAETGRLLNTEAFF
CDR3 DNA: TGCAGTGCTGAGACAGGGAGATTACTGAACACTGAAGCTTTCTTT

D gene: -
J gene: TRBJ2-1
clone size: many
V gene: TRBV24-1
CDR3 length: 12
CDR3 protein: CATSDFYGEQFF
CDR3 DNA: TGTGCCACCAGTGATTTCTACGGTGAGCAGTTCTTC

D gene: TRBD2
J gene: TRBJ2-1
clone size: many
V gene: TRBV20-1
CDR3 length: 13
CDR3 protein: CSAPRDYYNEQFF
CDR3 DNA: TGCAGTGCTCCCCGGGACTACTACAATGAGCAGTTCTTC

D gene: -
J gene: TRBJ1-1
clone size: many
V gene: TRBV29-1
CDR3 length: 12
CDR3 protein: CSVESGGVVAFF
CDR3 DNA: TGCAGCGTTGAGAGCGGAGGGGTAGTAGCTTTCTTT

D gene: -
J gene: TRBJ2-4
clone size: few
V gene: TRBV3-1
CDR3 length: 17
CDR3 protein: CASSQDQVWQGGNIQYF
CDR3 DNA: TGTGCCAGCAGCCAAGATCAGGTGTGGCAGGGTGGAAACATTCAGTACTTC

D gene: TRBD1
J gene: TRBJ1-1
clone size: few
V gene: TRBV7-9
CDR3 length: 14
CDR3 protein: CASSFPDRGTEAFF
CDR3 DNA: TGTGCCAGCAGCTTTCCGGACAGGGGTACTGAAGCTTTCTTT

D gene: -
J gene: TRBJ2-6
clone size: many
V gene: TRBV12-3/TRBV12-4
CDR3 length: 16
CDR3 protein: CASSPGGGSGANVLTF
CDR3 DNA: TGTGCCAGCAGTCCCGGCGGAGGCTCTGGGGCCAACGTCCTGACTTTC

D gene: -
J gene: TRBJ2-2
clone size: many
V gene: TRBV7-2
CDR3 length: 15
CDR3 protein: CASSLGIRDTGELFF
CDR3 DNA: TGTGCCAGCAGCTTAGGGATTCGTGACACCGGGGAGCTGTTTTTT

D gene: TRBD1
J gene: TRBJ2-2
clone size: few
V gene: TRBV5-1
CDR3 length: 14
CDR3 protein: CASSMDRASGELFF
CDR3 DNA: TGCGCCAGCAGCATGGACAGGGCTTCCGGGGAGCTGTTTTTT

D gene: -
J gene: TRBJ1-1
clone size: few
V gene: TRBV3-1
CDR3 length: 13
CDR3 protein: CATQGDKNTEAFF
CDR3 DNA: TGTGCCACCCAAGGGGACAAAAACACTGAAGCTTTCTTT

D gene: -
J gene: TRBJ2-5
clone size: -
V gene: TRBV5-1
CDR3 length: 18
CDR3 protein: CASKFKGSDYRVQETQYF
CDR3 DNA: TGCGCCAGCAAATTTAAGGGCTCGGACTACCGGGTCCAAGAGACCCAGTACTTC

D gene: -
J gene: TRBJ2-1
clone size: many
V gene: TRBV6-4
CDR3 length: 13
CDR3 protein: CVSSMDGYNEQFF
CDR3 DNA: TGTGTCAGCAGCATGGACGGCTACAATGAGCAGTTCTTC

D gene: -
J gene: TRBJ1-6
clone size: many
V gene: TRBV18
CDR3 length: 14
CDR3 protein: CASSPSGTNSPLHF
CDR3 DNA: TGTGCCAGCTCACCATCAGGGACCAATTCACCCCTCCACTTT

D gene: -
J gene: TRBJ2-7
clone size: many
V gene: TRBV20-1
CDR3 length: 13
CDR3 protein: CSARGRGSYEQYF
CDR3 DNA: TGCAGTGCTAGAGGTCGGGGATCCTACGAGCAGTACTTC

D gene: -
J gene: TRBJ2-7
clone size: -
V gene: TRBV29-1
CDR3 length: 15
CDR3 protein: CSVVSSAGAFGEQYF
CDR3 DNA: TGCAGCGTTGTGTCATCGGCGGGGGCCTTCGGGGAGCAGTACTTC